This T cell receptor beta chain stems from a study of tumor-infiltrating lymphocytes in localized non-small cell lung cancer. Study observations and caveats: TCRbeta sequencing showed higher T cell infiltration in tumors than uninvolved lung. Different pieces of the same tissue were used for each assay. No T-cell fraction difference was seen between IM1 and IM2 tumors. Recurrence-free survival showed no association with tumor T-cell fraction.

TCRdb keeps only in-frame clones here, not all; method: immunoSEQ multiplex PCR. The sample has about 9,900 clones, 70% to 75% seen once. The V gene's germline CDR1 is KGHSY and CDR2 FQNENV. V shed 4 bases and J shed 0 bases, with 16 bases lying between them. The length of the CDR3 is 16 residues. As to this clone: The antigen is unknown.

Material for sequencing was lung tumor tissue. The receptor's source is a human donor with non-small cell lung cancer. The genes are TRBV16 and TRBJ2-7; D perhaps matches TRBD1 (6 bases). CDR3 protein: CASSLNPQGTSYEQYF. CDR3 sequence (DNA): TGTGCCAGCAGCCTAAACCCCCAGGGGACCTCCTACGAGCAGTACTTC.